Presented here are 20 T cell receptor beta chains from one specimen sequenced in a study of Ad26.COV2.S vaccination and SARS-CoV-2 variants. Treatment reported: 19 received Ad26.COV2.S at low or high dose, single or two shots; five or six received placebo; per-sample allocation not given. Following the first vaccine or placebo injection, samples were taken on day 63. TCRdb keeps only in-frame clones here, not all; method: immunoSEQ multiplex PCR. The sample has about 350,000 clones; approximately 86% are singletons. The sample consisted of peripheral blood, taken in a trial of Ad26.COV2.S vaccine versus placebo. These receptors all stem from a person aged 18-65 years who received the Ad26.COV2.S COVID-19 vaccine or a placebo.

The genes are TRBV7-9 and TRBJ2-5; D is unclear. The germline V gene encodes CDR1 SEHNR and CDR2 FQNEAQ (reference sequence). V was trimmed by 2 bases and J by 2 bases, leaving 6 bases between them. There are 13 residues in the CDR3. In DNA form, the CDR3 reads TGTGCCAGCAGCTTATGGACGCAAGAGACCCAGTACTTC. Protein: CASSLWTQETQYF.

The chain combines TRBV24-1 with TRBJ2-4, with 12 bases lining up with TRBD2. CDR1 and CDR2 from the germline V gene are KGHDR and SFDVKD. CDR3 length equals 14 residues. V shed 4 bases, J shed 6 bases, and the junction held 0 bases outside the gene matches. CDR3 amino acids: CATSETSGRNIQYF. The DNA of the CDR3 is TGTGCCACCAGTGAGACTAGCGGGAGAAACATTCAGTACTTC.

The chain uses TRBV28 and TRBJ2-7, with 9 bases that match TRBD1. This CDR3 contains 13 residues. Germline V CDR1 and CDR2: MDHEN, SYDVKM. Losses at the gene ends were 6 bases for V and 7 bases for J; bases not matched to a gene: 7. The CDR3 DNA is TGTGCCAGCAGGGGGACAGGGTCTGGTGAGCAGTACTTC. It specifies CASRGTGSGEQYF.

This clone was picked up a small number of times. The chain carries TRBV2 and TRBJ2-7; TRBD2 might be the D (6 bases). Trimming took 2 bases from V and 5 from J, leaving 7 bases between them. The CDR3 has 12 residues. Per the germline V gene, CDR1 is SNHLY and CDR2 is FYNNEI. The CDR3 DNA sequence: TGTGCCAGCAGTGAATGGGGGGACGAGCAGTACTTC. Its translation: CASSEWGDEQYF.

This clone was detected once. CDR3 sequence (DNA): TGTGCCATCAGCCGAGGCGGGGAAGGGACCATATATTTT. It specifies CAISRGGEGTIYF. This sequence joins TRBV10-3 and TRBJ1-3; no clear D. Trimming stripped 6 bases from V and 10 bases from J, with 16 bases between. The CDR3 loop spans 13 amino acids. Germline lookup yields CDR1 ENHRY and CDR2 SYGVKD.

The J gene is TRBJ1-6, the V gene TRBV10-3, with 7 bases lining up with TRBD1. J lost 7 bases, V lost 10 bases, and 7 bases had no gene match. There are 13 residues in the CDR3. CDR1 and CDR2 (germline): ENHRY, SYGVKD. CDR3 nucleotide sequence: TGTGCCAGACGGGACAGCCAAAATTCACCCCTCCACTTT. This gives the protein CARRDSQNSPLHF.

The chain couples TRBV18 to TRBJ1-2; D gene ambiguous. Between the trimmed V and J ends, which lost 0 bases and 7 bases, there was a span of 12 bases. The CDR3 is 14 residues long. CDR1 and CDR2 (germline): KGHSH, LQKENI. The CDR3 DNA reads TGTGCCAGCTCACCACCGGCAGGATATAGTGGCTACACCTTC. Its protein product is CASSPPAGYSGYTF.

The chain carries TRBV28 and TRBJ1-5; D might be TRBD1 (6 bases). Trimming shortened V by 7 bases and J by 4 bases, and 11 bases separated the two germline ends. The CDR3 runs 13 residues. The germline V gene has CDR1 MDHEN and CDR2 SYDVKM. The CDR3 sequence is CASIGDTNQPQHF. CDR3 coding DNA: TGTGCCAGCATAGGGGACACAAATCAGCCCCAGCATTTT.

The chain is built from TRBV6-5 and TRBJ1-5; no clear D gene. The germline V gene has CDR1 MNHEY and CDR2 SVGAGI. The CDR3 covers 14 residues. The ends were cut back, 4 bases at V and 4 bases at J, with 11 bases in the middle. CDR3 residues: CASSLGQVNQPQHF. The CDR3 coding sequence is TGTGCCAGCAGTTTAGGCCAGGTAAATCAGCCCCAGCATTTT.

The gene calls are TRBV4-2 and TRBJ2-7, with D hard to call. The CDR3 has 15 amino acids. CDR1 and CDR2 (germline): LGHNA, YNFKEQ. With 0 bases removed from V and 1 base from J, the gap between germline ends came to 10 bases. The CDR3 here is CASSQEGPTSYEQYF. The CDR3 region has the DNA TGTGCCAGCAGCCAAGAAGGACCAACATCCTACGAGCAGTACTTC.

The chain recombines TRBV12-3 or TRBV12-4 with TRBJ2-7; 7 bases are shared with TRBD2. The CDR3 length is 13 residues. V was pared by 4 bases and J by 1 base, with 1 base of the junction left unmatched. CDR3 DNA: TGTGCCAGCAGTTGGGGGGGGTCCTACGAGCAGTACTTC. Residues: CASSWGGSYEQYF.

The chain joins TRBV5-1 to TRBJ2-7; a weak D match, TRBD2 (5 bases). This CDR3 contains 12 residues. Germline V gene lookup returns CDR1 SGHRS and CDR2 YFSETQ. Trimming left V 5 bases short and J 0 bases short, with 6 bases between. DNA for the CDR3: TGCGCCAGCAGGAGGGACTCCTACGAGCAGTACTTC. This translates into CASRRDSYEQYF.

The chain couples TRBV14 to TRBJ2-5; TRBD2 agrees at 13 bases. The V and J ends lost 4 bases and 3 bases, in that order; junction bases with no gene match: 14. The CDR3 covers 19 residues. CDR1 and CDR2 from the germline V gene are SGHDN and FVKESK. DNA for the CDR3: TGTGCCAGCAGCCTAGGACTAGCGGGGGCTCCCCGGCGTGAAGAGACCCAGTACTTC. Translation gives CASSLGLAGAPRREETQYF. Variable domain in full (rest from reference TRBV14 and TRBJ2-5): EAGVTQFPSHSVIEKGQTVTLRCDPISGHDNLYWYRRVMGKEIKFLLHFVKESKQDESGMPNNRFLAERTGGTYSTLKVQPAELEDSGVYFCASSLGLAGAPRREETQYFGPGTRLLVL.

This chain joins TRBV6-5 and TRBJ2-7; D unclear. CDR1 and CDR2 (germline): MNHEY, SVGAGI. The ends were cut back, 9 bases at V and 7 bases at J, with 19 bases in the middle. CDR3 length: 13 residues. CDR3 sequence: CARNGPHSIEQYF. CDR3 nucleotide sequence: TGTGCCAGAAACGGGCCTCATTCTATTGAGCAGTACTTC.

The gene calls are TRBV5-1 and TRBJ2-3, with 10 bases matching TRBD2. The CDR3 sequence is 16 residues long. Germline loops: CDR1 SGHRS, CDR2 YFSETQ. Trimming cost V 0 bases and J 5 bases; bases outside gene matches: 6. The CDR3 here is CASSLASGGARDTQYF. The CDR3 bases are TGCGCCAGCAGCTTGGCCAGCGGGGGGGCCAGAGATACGCAGTATTTT.

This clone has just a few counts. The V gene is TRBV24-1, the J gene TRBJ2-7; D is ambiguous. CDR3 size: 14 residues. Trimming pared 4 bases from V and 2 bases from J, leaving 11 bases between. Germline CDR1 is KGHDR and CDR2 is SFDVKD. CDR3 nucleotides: TGTGCCACCAGTGACGGTGTCCTCCCCTACGAGCAGTACTTC. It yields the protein CATSDGVLPYEQYF.

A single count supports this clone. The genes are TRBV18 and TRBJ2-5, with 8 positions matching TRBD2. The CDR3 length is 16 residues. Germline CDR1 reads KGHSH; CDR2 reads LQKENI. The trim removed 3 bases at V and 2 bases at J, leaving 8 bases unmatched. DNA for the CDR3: TGTGCCAGCTCACCCCCCCCGGGGGGGCCTCAAGAGACCCAGTACTTC. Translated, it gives CASSPPPGGPQETQYF.

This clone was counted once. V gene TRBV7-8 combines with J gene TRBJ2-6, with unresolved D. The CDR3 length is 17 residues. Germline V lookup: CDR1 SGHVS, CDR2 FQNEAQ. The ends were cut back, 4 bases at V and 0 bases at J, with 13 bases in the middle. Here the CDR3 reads CASSYQRRTSGANVLTF. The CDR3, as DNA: TGTGCCAGCAGCTATCAGAGACGGACCTCTGGGGCCAACGTCCTGACTTTC.

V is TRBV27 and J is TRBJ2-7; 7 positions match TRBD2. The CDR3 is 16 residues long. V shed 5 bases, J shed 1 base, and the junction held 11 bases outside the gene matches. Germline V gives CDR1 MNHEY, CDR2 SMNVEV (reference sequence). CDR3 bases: TGTGCCAGCAGTCGCTTAGATGCGGGGGTTTCCTACGAGCAGTACTTC. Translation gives CASSRLDAGVSYEQYF.

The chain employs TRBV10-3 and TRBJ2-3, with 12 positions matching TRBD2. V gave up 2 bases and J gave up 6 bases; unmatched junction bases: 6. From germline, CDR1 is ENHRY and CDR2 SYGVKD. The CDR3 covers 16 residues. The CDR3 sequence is CAISERTSGVRDTQYF. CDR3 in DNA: TGTGCCATCAGTGAGAGGACTAGCGGGGTCAGGGATACGCAGTATTTT.